What follows is one TCR beta chain and its context. Its antigen is not identified. These data belong to a study of cytomegalovirus exposure and HLA in healthy donors. The study ran its PCR with 60 Vbeta and 13 Jbeta primers. Repertoires were generated with immunoSEQ multiplex PCR, while TCRdb's copy carries only in-frame clones and drops some. The sample lists 150,000 to 200,000 clones; roughly 77% were seen once. Study observations and caveats: CMV serostatus stood as the only immune exposure information on hand. An Asian-associated ancestry cluster reportedly showed fewer N-insertions than the approximately 700-donor mean in a later analysis.

V was cut by 4 bases and J by 5 bases, with 22 bases left in between. This CDR3 comprises 17 residues. The germline CDR1 and CDR2 sequences are SEHNR and FQNEAQ (reference sequence). The sequence came from a man between 35 and 55 years old in good health and CMV-seropositive. The sequencing input was PBMCs. The rearrangement uses TRBV7-9 and TRBJ2-3, with a possible D match to TRBD1 (5 bases). As DNA, the CDR3 is TGTGCCAGCAGCTCAGGGCGAACGCCGGGTCGTGGAGATACGCAGTATTTT. It encodes CASSSGRTPGRGDTQYF.